Below, 26 T cell receptor beta chains from the same sample are listed, as sequenced in a study of blood T cell repertoires in COVID-19. Clones were read by immunoSEQ multiplex PCR, and TCRdb kept only the in-frame ones, dropping some. The sample consists of 250,000 or so clones, about 89% of them appearing once. Specimen: peripheral blood. The receptor source for this set is a woman aged 35 to 49 who had recovered from COVID-19.

This chain connects TRBV2 to TRBJ2-3; TRBD1 matches 7 bases. The CDR3 totals 15 residues. CDR1 and CDR2 (germline): SNHLY, FYNNEI. The V segment lost 3 bases and the J segment 3 bases; nucleotides outside the gene matches: 6. For the CDR3, the DNA is TGTGCCAGCAGTGAGAGGGGGCGCGAAACAGATACGCAGTATTTT. It encodes CASSERGRETDTQYF.

The CDR3: CASSLPQETQYF. For the CDR3, the DNA is TGTGCCAGCAGCCTTCCACAAGAGACCCAGTACTTC. This chain joins TRBV3-1 (or the pseudogene TRBV3-2) and TRBJ2-5; D is unclear. This CDR3 is 12 amino acids long. V lost 4 bases and J lost 2, with 5 bases in between. Germline loops: CDR1 LGHDT, CDR2 YNNKEL (reference sequence).

The rearrangement uses TRBV3-1 (or the pseudogene TRBV3-2) and TRBJ1-6; D gene uncertain. Trimming left V 1 base short and J 10 bases short, with 11 bases between. This CDR3 is built from 14 residues. Germline lookup yields CDR1 LGHDT and CDR2 YNNKEL (reference sequence). CDR3 residues: CASSQGGGESPLHF. The CDR3, as DNA: TGTGCCAGCAGCCAAGGGGGAGGTGAGTCACCCCTCCACTTT.

The chain is built from TRBV5-1 and TRBJ2-5; TRBD2 matches at 13 bases. CDR3 length equals 17 residues. Germline lookup yields CDR1 SGHRS and CDR2 YFSETQ. Trimming removed 0 bases from V and 5 bases from J; junction bases left unmatched: 7. In nucleotides, the CDR3 is TGCGCCAGCAGCTTGGGCACCGGGACTAGCGGGACGGAGACCCAGTACTTC. The encoded protein is CASSLGTGTSGTETQYF.

This clone has just one count. CDR3 sequence reads: CASMPGTGWHEQYF. CDR3 nucleotides: TGTGCCAGCATGCCCGGGACAGGCTGGCACGAGCAGTACTTC. The V call is TRBV27, the J call TRBJ2-7, with 8 bases aligning to TRBD1. CDR3 length equals 14 residues. CDR1 and CDR2 (germline): MNHEY, SMNVEV (reference sequence). Unmatched junction bases numbered 10, after V lost 7 bases and J lost 5 bases.

The chain combines TRBV19 with TRBJ2-2; 7 positions match TRBD2. This CDR3 contains 17 residues. Trimming took 1 base from V and 2 from J; bases not matched to a gene: 7. Germline lookup yields CDR1 LNHDA and CDR2 SQIVND (reference sequence). The CDR3 DNA is TGTGCCAGTAGTATAGCGGGGGGATCCAGCAACACCGGGGAGCTGTTTTTT. Protein: CASSIAGGSSNTGELFF.

The rearrangement uses TRBV27 and TRBJ1-5; D uncertain. The V gene lost 3 bases and the J gene lost 3 bases, with 6 bases spanning the gap. The CDR3 loop spans 13 amino acids. Germline V gene lookup returns CDR1 MNHEY and CDR2 SMNVEV (reference sequence). The CDR3 sequence: CASSFRSNQPQHF. The CDR3 bases are TGTGCCAGCAGTTTCAGGTCCAATCAGCCCCAGCATTTT.

V is TRBV7-9 and J is TRBJ2-1; TRBD2 might be the D (6 bases). From germline, CDR1 is SEHNR and CDR2 FQNEAQ (reference sequence). Trimming pared 5 bases from V and 5 bases from J, leaving 13 bases between. The CDR3 contains 14 residues. In nucleotides, the CDR3 is TGTGCCAGCAGCCCCGAGCTAGCGCACAATGAGCAGTTCTTC. This codes for CASSPELAHNEQFF. The full variable domain, completed using reference TRBV7-9 and TRBJ2-1, is DTGVSQNPRHKITKRGQNVTFRCDPISEHNRLYWYRQTLGQGPEFLTYFQNEAQLEKSRLLSDRFSAERPKGSFSTLEIQRTEQGDSAMYLCASSPELAHNEQFFGPGTRLTVL.

This clone came up a few times. As DNA, the CDR3 is TGTGCCAGCAGCGCACCCGGGAAGGGTGAGCAGTACTTC. Translated: CASSAPGKGEQYF. The chain couples TRBV2 to TRBJ2-7; D is perhaps TRBD2 (5 bases). This CDR3 has 13 amino acids. Per germline, CDR1 SNHLY and CDR2 FYNNEI. V lost 6 bases and J 7 bases, leaving 16 bases between the germline ends.

V is TRBV5-8 and J is TRBJ2-2, with 11 nucleotides matching TRBD2. After removal of 3 bases from V and 7 bases from J, the junction contained 11 bases not matched to a gene. Germline assignment: CDR1 SGHTS and CDR2 YDEGEE. The CDR3 has 17 amino acids. The CDR3 loop reads CASSYSGTSGSLGELFF. The CDR3 DNA reads as TGTGCCAGCAGCTACTCGGGGACTAGCGGATCTCTCGGGGAGCTGTTTTTT.

V gene TRBV28 combines with J gene TRBJ1-1; D is unclear. V gave up 2 bases and J gave up 3 bases, with 10 bases separating them. The CDR3 extends over 14 amino acids. The germline gives CDR1 MDHEN, CDR2 SYDVKM. The CDR3 protein is CASSLRQRHTEAFF. Written as DNA, the CDR3 is TGTGCCAGCAGTTTAAGACAAAGACACACTGAAGCTTTCTTT.

V gene TRBV13 combines with J gene TRBJ2-5, with D possibly TRBD1 on 6 matching bases. In germline, CDR1 is PRHDT, CDR2 FYEKMQ (reference sequence). CDR3 length: 16 residues. V was clipped by 4 bases and J by 3 bases, with 18 bases between them. The CDR3, as DNA: TGTGCCAGCAGCTCCCGGGACACCTGGACAAAAGAGACCCAGTACTTC. Translating it yields CASSSRDTWTKETQYF.

This clone has only a few counts. CDR3 nucleotides: TGTGCCAGCAGTCAAGACAGGGGGTACCAGCCCCAGCATTTT. Amino acid sequence: CASSQDRGYQPQHF. The rearrangement uses TRBV27 and TRBJ1-5; the match to TRBD1 covers 9 bases. V gave up 5 bases and J gave up 7 bases; unmatched junction bases: 6. This CDR3 has 14 amino acids. The germline V gene has CDR1 MNHEY and CDR2 SMNVEV (reference sequence).

V and J are TRBV28 and TRBJ1-2; the D gene is possibly TRBD1 (5 bases). The germline gives CDR1 MDHEN, CDR2 SYDVKM. With 4 bases removed from V and 1 base from J, the gap between germline ends came to 16 bases. There are 16 residues in the CDR3. CDR3 sequence (DNA): TGTGCCAGCAGTTACACTCAGGGTGCGCTTAACTATGGCTACACCTTC. Amino acids: CASSYTQGALNYGYTF.

The genes are TRBV7-2 and TRBJ2-7; TRBD1 is a possible D gene (6 bases). The CDR3 length is 15 residues. The germline gives CDR1 SGHTA, CDR2 FQGNSA. Trimming removed 5 bases from V and 7 bases from J, with 21 bases in between. CDR3 loop: CASSPMGQGVGEQYF. As DNA, the CDR3 is TGTGCCAGCAGCCCGATGGGACAAGGGGTAGGGGAGCAGTACTTC.

The rearrangement uses TRBV20-1 and TRBJ2-1, with 9 bases lining up with TRBD2. The CDR3 spans 11 residues. V shed 6 bases and J 9 bases; nucleotides not matched to a gene: 3. Per germline, CDR1 DFQATT and CDR2 SNEGSKA (reference sequence). DNA of the CDR3: TGCAGTGCCGGGACTAGCACTGAGCAGTTCTTC. Translation gives CSAGTSTEQFF.

J is TRBJ1-1 and V is TRBV3-1 (or the pseudogene TRBV3-2), with D possibly being TRBD1 (5 bases). Trimming shortened V by 1 base and J by 1 base, and 19 bases separated the two germline ends. Germline CDR1 is LGHDT and CDR2 is YNNKEL (reference sequence). The CDR3 runs to 18 residues. CDR3 protein: CASSQVIRGAGSNTEAFF. The DNA for the CDR3 is TGTGCCAGCAGCCAAGTCATAAGGGGCGCAGGGTCGAACACTGAAGCTTTCTTT.

J is TRBJ2-7 and V is TRBV12-5; D gene uncertain. Trimming shortened V by 3 bases and J by 9 bases, and 12 bases separated the two germline ends. Per germline, CDR1 LGHNT and CDR2 FRNRAP. This CDR3 has 12 amino acids. CDR3: CASGLQDQRQYF. The DNA for the CDR3 is TGTGCTAGTGGTTTACAAGACCAGCGGCAGTACTTC.

The J gene is TRBJ2-3, the V gene TRBV7-3; 10 bases are shared with TRBD2. With V trimmed by 1 base and J by 5 bases, 3 bases remained unmatched. The CDR3 length is 15 residues. The germline gives CDR1 SGHTA, CDR2 FQGTGA. The CDR3 region has the DNA TGTGCCAGCAGCTTAAAAGCGGGAGGGAAAGATACGCAGTATTTT. This codes for CASSLKAGGKDTQYF.

CDR3 nucleotide sequence: TGTGCCAGCTCACCCAGACAGGGGAGGCTGGGCGAGCAGTACTTC. It translates to CASSPRQGRLGEQYF. The chain joins TRBV18 to TRBJ2-7; 8 positions match TRBD1. The CDR3 has 15 amino acids. V dropped 3 bases and J dropped 6; count of bases not matched to a gene: 10. Germline values: CDR1 KGHSH, CDR2 LQKENI. Supplemented by reference TRBV18 and TRBJ2-7, the full variable domain reads NAGVMQNPRHLVRRRGQEARLRCSPMKGHSHVYWYRQLPEEGLKFMVYLQKENIIDESGMPKERFSAEFPKEGPSILRIQQVVRGDSAAYFCASSPRQGRLGEQYFGPGTRLTVT.

This chain joins TRBV7-9 and TRBJ2-5, with D perhaps TRBD2 (5 bases). The germline V and J ends were trimmed by 2 bases and 6 bases, with 19 bases remaining between them. Germline V gives CDR1 SEHNR, CDR2 FQNEAQ (reference sequence). The CDR3 is 16 amino acids. CDR3 sequence reads: CASSLQSLEGRKTQYF. CDR3 bases: TGTGCCAGCAGCTTACAATCACTTGAGGGAAGGAAGACCCAGTACTTC. The entire variable domain, with the rest obtained from reference TRBV7-9 and TRBJ2-5, is as follows: DTGVSQNPRHKITKRGQNVTFRCDPISEHNRLYWYRQTLGQGPEFLTYFQNEAQLEKSRLLSDRFSAERPKGSFSTLEIQRTEQGDSAMYLCASSLQSLEGRKTQYFGPGTRLLVL.

This clone appeared once. The chain combines TRBV5-1 with TRBJ2-7; possible D gene TRBD1, 6 bases. Germline V lookup: CDR1 SGHRS, CDR2 YFSETQ. This CDR3 has 17 amino acids. V dropped 0 bases and J dropped 2 bases, with 18 bases sitting between them. CDR3 in DNA: TGCGCCAGCAGCTTGGGACGGACAGCGAACACCCCCTACGAGCAGTACTTC. Translation gives CASSLGRTANTPYEQYF.

The chain recombines TRBV30 with TRBJ2-2, with 7 bases fitting TRBD2. The germline gives CDR1 GTSNPN, CDR2 SVGIG (reference sequence). V trimming: 1 base; J trimming: 2 bases; junction bases outside the gene matches: 4. This CDR3 is 15 amino acids long. CDR3 sequence: CAWSGWEGNTGELFF. The CDR3 DNA is TGTGCCTGGAGTGGGTGGGAGGGCAACACCGGGGAGCTGTTTTTT. Filled out from reference TRBV30 and TRBJ2-2, the complete variable domain reads SQTIHQWPATLVQPVGSPLSLECTVEGTSNPNLYWYRQAAGRGLQLLFYSVGIGQISSEVPQNLSASRPQDRQFILSSKKLLLSDSGFYLCAWSGWEGNTGELFFGEGSRLTVL.

The chain combines TRBV11-2 with TRBJ1-4, with 8 positions matching TRBD1. The CDR3 consists of 17 residues. J lost 5 bases, V lost 1 base, and 9 bases had no gene match. Per the germline V gene, CDR1 is SGHAT and CDR2 is FQNNGV. The CDR3 loop reads CASSLGQGPPSNEKLFF. CDR3 nucleotides: TGTGCCAGCAGCTTAGGACAGGGGCCCCCATCAAATGAAAAACTGTTTTTT. Full variable domain (outside the CDR3, taken from reference TRBV11-2 and TRBJ1-4): EAGVAQSPRYKIIEKRQSVAFWCNPISGHATLYWYQQILGQGPKLLIQFQNNGVVDDSQLPKDRFSAERLKGVDSTLKIQPAKLEDSAVYLCASSLGQGPPSNEKLFFGSGTQLSVL.

This clone is a singleton in its sample. This chain joins TRBV28 and TRBJ1-3; TRBD1 might be the D (6 bases). This CDR3 spans 16 amino acids. Trimming shortened V by 6 bases and J by 1 base, and 16 bases separated the two germline ends. Germline CDR1 and CDR2: MDHEN and SYDVKM. CDR3 protein: CASSSPQGPSGNTIYF. CDR3 DNA: TGTGCCAGCAGCTCACCACAGGGTCCTTCTGGAAACACCATATATTTT.

The rearrangement joins TRBV19 to TRBJ2-3, with 7 bases aligning to TRBD2. The V gene end was trimmed by 7 bases and the J gene end by 4 bases; junction bases not matched to a gene: 8. The CDR3 is 14 amino acids. CDR1 and CDR2 (germline): LNHDA, SQIVND (reference sequence). Here the CDR3 DNA reads TGTGCCAGTAAGAGGACTAGTCCCGCAGATACGCAGTATTTT. Translation gives CASKRTSPADTQYF.